This is a list of T cell receptor beta chains from one sample in a study of blood T cell repertoires in COVID-19. The method was immunoSEQ multiplex PCR; TCRdb's version includes in-frame clones alone and lacks a portion of them. The top ten clones hold approximately 4% of a sample with approximately 240,000 clones, approximately 80% of them seen once. Sequencing was carried out using peripheral blood. The receptors derive from a woman aged 40 to 50 with active or convalescent COVID-19. The CDR3 runs from the conserved cysteine through the conserved F or W. The D gene is left open where the match is weak. Not all rows give a size; the values are once, few, many and, for expanded clones, a class.

abundance	d_gene	len	j_gene	v_gene	CDR3nt	CDR3aa
-	-	16	TRBJ1-1	TRBV16	TGTGCCAGCAGCCTTTACGGGGGGATTATGAACACTGAAGCTTTCTTT	CASSLYGGIMNTEAFF
few	TRBD1	13	TRBJ2-1	TRBV12-3/TRBV12-4	TGTGCCAGCAGTTTAAACAGGGGGTATGAGCAGTTCTTC	CASSLNRGYEQFF
-	-	14	TRBJ1-2	TRBV2	TGTGCCAGCAGTTCCGGCAGGGGCCCTTCTGGCTACACCTTC	CASSSGRGPSGYTF
-	-	13	TRBJ2-5	TRBV12-3/TRBV12-4	TGTGCCAGCACCCCGGGACTGAGGGAGACCCAGTACTTC	CASTPGLRETQYF
once	TRBD1	13	TRBJ2-3	TRBV27	TGTGCCAGCAGTCGACAGGGAACAGATACGCAGTATTTT	CASSRQGTDTQYF
-	-	15	TRBJ2-2	TRBV7-9	TGTGCCAGCAGCTTAGACGGGGTGGCCACCGGGGAGCTGTTTTTT	CASSLDGVATGELFF
-	TRBD1	16	TRBJ1-6	TRBV30	TGTGCCTGGAGGGAAGGACAGGCGCCCTATAATTCACCCCTCCACTTT	CAWREGQAPYNSPLHF
few	TRBD1	15	TRBJ1-1	TRBV24-1	TGTGCCACCAGTGAGAGGACAGGTATGAACACTGAAGCTTTCTTT	CATSERTGMNTEAFF
once	-	13	TRBJ2-3	TRBV5-4	TGTGCCAGCAGCTTGGACACCACAGATACGCAGTATTTT	CASSLDTTDTQYF
-	-	13	TRBJ1-1	TRBV9	TGTGCCAGCAGCGTAGCTTTGGGGCAAGAAGCTTTCTTT	CASSVALGQEAFF
few	-	14	TRBJ1-5	TRBV9	TGTGCCAGCAGCGTAGGACCGAGCGTGGAGCCCCAGCATTTT	CASSVGPSVEPQHF
-	TRBD2	13	TRBJ2-1	TRBV5-4	TGTGCCAGCAGCTTGGTAGCGGGGGATGAGCAGTTCTTC	CASSLVAGDEQFF
-	TRBD1	17	TRBJ1-2	TRBV9	TGTGCCAGCAGCATGCGGGACAGGGAAAACTCGCGTTATGGCTACACCTTC	CASSMRDRENSRYGYTF
-	-	14	TRBJ2-1	TRBV7-3	TGTGCCAGCAGCCTAACCGGGAATAACAATGAGCAGTTCTTC	CASSLTGNNNEQFF
many	-	13	TRBJ1-2	TRBV19	TGTGCCAGTAGTCCGAGCGGTATGAATGGCTACACCTTC	CASSPSGMNGYTF
-	TRBD2	18	TRBJ2-3	TRBV29-1	TGCAGCGTCTCCCTTAGGCGACTAGCGGGGGCCCTTTCAGATACGCAGTATTTT	CSVSLRRLAGALSDTQYF
few	TRBD1	16	TRBJ1-3	TRBV10-2	TGCGCCAGCACCCAGATCCTCGGACAGGTTGGAAACACCATATATTTT	CASTQILGQVGNTIYF
-	TRBD2	14	TRBJ2-5	TRBV19	TGTGCCAGTAGTAGCGCGGGGGTAGGGGAGACCCAGTACTTC	CASSSAGVGETQYF
-	TRBD2	15	TRBJ2-7	TRBV2	TGTGCCAGCAGTGAAGCTAGGCGGGGGACGAAAGAGCAGTACTTC	CASSEARRGTKEQYF
-	TRBD1	16	TRBJ2-2	TRBV7-2	TGTGCCAGCAGCTTTCTCGACAGGGGGCTGAGCGGGGAGCTGTTTTTT	CASSFLDRGLSGELFF
-	TRBD1	14	TRBJ1-1	TRBV29-1	TGCAGCGTGGGGACCTCGGACAGGGGGCGAACAGCTTTCTTT	CSVGTSDRGRTAFF
-	-	13	TRBJ1-2	TRBV19	TGTGCCAGTAGTGTGGAAAGGCGGAGTGGCTACACCTTC	CASSVERRSGYTF